The rows below give T cell receptor beta chains drawn from one sample of a study of OX40 agonist ivuxolimab in advanced cancers. Generated by immunoSEQ multiplex PCR, the TCRdb table keeps only in-frame clones and is missing some. The table shows over 65,000 clones, with about four fifths occurring only once. The sequences come from CD4+ or CD8+ T cells sorted from blood, collected in a trial of the OX40 agonist ivuxolimab. The source is an adult with an advanced solid tumor such as melanoma, head and neck, liver or kidney cancer. Both conserved end residues are part of each CDR3. A D gene is named only where the DNA matches it firmly. Clone size is shown for a subset of rows, as once, few, many or a class of expanded clone.

clone size	D gene	V gene	J gene	CDR3 DNA	CDR3 protein
NA	TRBD2	TRBV27	TRBJ2-2	TGTGCCAGCGGGGGGAGGGAAGGGTTGGGCACCGGGGAGCTGTTTTTT	CASGGREGLGTGELFF
NA	NA	TRBV11-3	TRBJ2-2	TGTGCCAGCAGCTTAAACGGGGAGCTGTTTTTT	CASSLNGELFF
once	NA	TRBV5-4	TRBJ1-5	TGCGCCAGCAGCCAGCTCATTGAGCAGCCCCAGCATTTT	CASSQLIEQPQHF
NA	NA	TRBV29-1	TRBJ2-7	TGCAGCGTTGAACTCCCTTATAGTGGAACCTACGAGCAGTACTTC	CSVELPYSGTYEQYF
NA	NA	TRBV6-6	TRBJ2-7	TGTGCCAGCAGTTACTCGGGGGACTACGAGCAGTACTTC	CASSYSGDYEQYF
NA	TRBD1	TRBV5-4	TRBJ1-4	TGTGCCAGCAGCAACAGGGGGCCTAATGAAAAACTGTTTTTT	CASSNRGPNEKLFF
NA	NA	TRBV7-2	TRBJ2-7	TGTGCCAGCAGCTTAGAACGGACCTACGAGCAGTACTTC	CASSLERTYEQYF
NA	TRBD2	TRBV7-2	TRBJ2-3	TGTGCCAGCAGCTCTCTCCGCGCTAGCGGGCGCTACACAGATACGCAGTATTTT	CASSSLRASGRYTDTQYF
NA	TRBD1	TRBV18	TRBJ1-1	TGTGCCAGCTCACTAAATAGGGGGCCTAACACTGAAGCTTTCTTT	CASSLNRGPNTEAFF
NA	NA	TRBV29-1	TRBJ2-1	TGCAGCGTTGGGGGCGGAAGAAGCAACAATGAGCAGTTCTTC	CSVGGGRSNNEQFF
NA	TRBD2	TRBV5-4	TRBJ2-1	TGTGCCAGCAGCCTTCCCCCTAGCGGGTCCTACAATGAGCAGTTCTTC	CASSLPPSGSYNEQFF
NA	TRBD2	TRBV7-9	TRBJ2-5	TGTGCCAGCGGCAAGCGGGAGGGACAAGAGACCCAGTACTTC	CASGKREGQETQYF